A selection of T cell receptor beta chains follows, all from one sample in a study of post-analysis software for immune sequencing data. MiXCR was run by TCRdb on the PCR reads, yielding one entry per CDR3 protein. The sample holds 650,000 to 850,000 distinct CDR3 sequences, under 60% seen once. Material: blood. The source of these receptors is a girl between 10 and 17 years old with multiple sclerosis. Each CDR3 is given with its conserved first and last residue.

V: TRBV7-6
CDR3: CASSLATTPDTQYF

V: TRBV6-2/TRBV6-3
CDR3: CASSYVRIMNTEAFF

V: TRBV29-1
CDR3: CSVDRQGAGETQYF

V: TRBV14
CDR3: CASSQVRGGPEQYF

V: TRBV29-1
CDR3: CSVEVGSAPSYEQYF

V: TRBV29-1
CDR3: CSVELRAGGTQYF

V: TRBV6-6
CDR3: CASRGHSNQPQHF

V: TRBV21-1
CDR3: CASSKQLGLAGGVHNEQFF

V: TRBV7-3
CDR3: CASSPTGGTPLHF

V: TRBV12-3/TRBV12-4
CDR3: CASSPSMRAYNEQFF

V: TRBV7-8
CDR3: CASSFEQIGLVKQYF

V: TRBV3-1
CDR3: CASSRMPGTEQYF

V: TRBV20-1
CDR3: CSAGSGREVTDTQYF

V: TRBV9
CDR3: CASSVEAGGPLGEQYF

V: TRBV20-1
CDR3: CSASGLAPYNEQFF

V: TRBV7-8
CDR3: CASSLAPGGRTRGQKLFF

V: TRBV12-3/TRBV12-4
CDR3: CASSSPGPPKAFF

V: TRBV5-1
CDR3: CASSSALLGLNTEAFF

V: TRBV20-1
CDR3: CRARDLQEKLFF

V: TRBV12-3/TRBV12-4
CDR3: CASSLGFQPLHF

V: TRBV20-1
CDR3: CSASGRGEQYF

V: TRBV27
CDR3: CASSSLTDDPWETQYF

V: TRBV4-3
CDR3: CASSHGSSGANVLTF

V: TRBV16
CDR3: CASSQSEGLRDGYTF

V: TRBV27
CDR3: CASSLFPDSGGYEQYF

V: TRBV20-1
CDR3: CSAISWDHAGGEQYF

V: TRBV29-1
CDR3: CSVEDLGGYTF